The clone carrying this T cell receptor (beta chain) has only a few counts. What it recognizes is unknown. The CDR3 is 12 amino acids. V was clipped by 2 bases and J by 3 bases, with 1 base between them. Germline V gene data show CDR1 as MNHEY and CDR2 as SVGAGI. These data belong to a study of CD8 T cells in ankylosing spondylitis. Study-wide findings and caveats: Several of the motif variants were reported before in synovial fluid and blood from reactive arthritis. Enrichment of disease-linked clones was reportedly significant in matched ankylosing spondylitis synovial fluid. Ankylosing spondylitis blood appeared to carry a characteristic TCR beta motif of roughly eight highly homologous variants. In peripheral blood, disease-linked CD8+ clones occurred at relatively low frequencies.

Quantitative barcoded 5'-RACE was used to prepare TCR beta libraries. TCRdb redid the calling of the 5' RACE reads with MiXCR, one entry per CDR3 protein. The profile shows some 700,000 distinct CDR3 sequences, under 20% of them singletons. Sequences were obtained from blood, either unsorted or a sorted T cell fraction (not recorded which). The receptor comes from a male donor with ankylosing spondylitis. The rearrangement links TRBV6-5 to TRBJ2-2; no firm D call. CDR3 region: CASSYDTGELFF. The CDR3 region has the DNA TGTGCCAGCAGTTACGACACCGGGGAGCTGTTTTTT.